This passage covers 9 T cell receptor beta chains from one sample sequenced in a study of OX40 agonist ivuxolimab in advanced cancers. Sequenced by immunoSEQ multiplex PCR; TCRdb stores in-frame clones only, minus some. The table shows tens of thousands of clones, with just over 90% occurring only once. The sample was CD4+ or CD8+ T cells sorted from blood, taken in a trial of the OX40 agonist ivuxolimab. The receptors come from an adult with an advanced solid tumor such as melanoma, head and neck, liver or kidney cancer.

The chain couples TRBV6-5 to TRBJ2-1; 7 bases fit TRBD2. J gave up 7 bases and V 6 bases, and 12 bases lay outside the gene matches. CDR1 and CDR2 (germline): MNHEY, SVGAGI. CDR3 length equals 15 residues. CDR3 sequence: CASRGTNFDQNEQFF. The CDR3 DNA reads TGTGCCAGCAGAGGGACTAATTTCGACCAGAATGAGCAGTTCTTC.

The chain has TRBV4-1 and TRBJ2-5; 8 bases align to TRBD1. This CDR3 has 17 amino acids. V was pared by 0 bases and J by 4 bases, with 10 bases of the junction left unmatched. Germline CDR1 is MGHRA and CDR2 is YSYEKL. In DNA, the CDR3 is TGCGCCAGCAGCCAAGATGTTGGACAGGGATTGCGAGAGACCCAGTACTTC. This translates into CASSQDVGQGLRETQYF.

In this sample, this clone is large (0.1 to 1%). In DNA form, the CDR3 reads TGTGCCAGCAGCCCACCTGGGACAGGGCTTTACAATGAGCAGTTCTTC. Encoded protein: CASSPPGTGLYNEQFF. This chain connects TRBV5-4 to TRBJ2-1; 9 positions agree with TRBD1. With 4 bases clipped from V and 4 bases from J, the junction kept 9 bases outside the gene matches. Germline V gives CDR1 SGHNT, CDR2 YYREEE (reference sequence). The CDR3 has 16 residues.

The chain couples TRBV5-1 to TRBJ1-5, with a tentative D call TRBD1 (5 bases). The V gene lost 4 bases and the J gene lost 0 bases, with 11 bases spanning the gap. Germline values: CDR1 SGHRS, CDR2 YFSETQ. The CDR3 length is 15 residues. The chain's CDR3 is CASSPEGNSNQPQHF. The CDR3 DNA is TGCGCCAGCAGCCCAGAGGGGAATAGCAATCAGCCCCAGCATTTT.

The rearrangement links TRBV11-2 to TRBJ2-2, with 9 nucleotides matching TRBD1. The length of the CDR3 is 16 residues. Germline V gene data show CDR1 as SGHAT and CDR2 as FQNNGV. The V segment lost 4 bases and the J segment 1 base; nucleotides outside the gene matches: 4. CDR3 amino acids: CASSSGGQGNTGELFF. DNA for the CDR3: TGTGCCAGCAGCTCGGGGGGACAGGGGAACACCGGGGAGCTGTTTTTT.

This clone was counted between two and nine times. This sequence joins TRBV29-1 and TRBJ2-7; 8 nucleotides match TRBD1. The ends lost 6 bases at V and 6 bases at J; junction bases unmatched: 7. This CDR3 contains 12 residues. Germline CDR1 SQVTM, CDR2 ANQGSEA. The CDR3 bases are TGCAGCGTAAAAGGGACAGGTGGCGAGCAGTACTTC. It encodes CSVKGTGGEQYF.

V usage is TRBV9 and J usage is TRBJ2-2; possibly TRBD1 or TRBD2 for D (6 bases each). CDR1 is SGDLS, CDR2 YYNGEE, per germline. The ends were cut back, 3 bases at V and 7 bases at J, with 19 bases in the middle. The CDR3 contains 16 residues. The CDR3 DNA reads as TGTGCCAGCAGCGAAGCCCCTCGGGGGCGTTACGGGGAGCTGTTTTTT. This translates into CASSEAPRGRYGELFF.

The CDR3 sequence: CASSQERGFMGNEQFF. For the CDR3, the DNA is TGTGCCAGCAGCCAAGAACGGGGGTTTATGGGGAATGAGCAGTTCTTC. This chain connects TRBV14 to TRBJ2-1; D might be TRBD2 (6 bases). This CDR3 has 16 amino acids. Trimming shortened V by 0 bases and J by 7 bases, and 16 bases separated the two germline ends. CDR1 is SGHDN and CDR2 is FVKESK in the germline V gene.

The rearrangement links TRBV27 to TRBJ2-5; tentatively, D is TRBD1 or TRBD2 (6 bases each). The CDR3 is made up of 12 amino acids. V lost 7 bases and J 5 bases, leaving 11 bases between the germline ends. Germline-derived CDR1 and CDR2 are MNHEY and SMNVEV (reference sequence). CDR3 DNA sequence: TGTGCCAGCACGGGGGCTAGTGAGACCCAGTACTTC. This encodes CASTGASETQYF.